This T cell receptor beta chain was recorded in a study of blood T cell repertoires in COVID-19. Study-wide background: The analysed material was cDNA or gDNA that came from T cells, B-cell-depleted T cells, or PBMCs.

The assay was immunoSEQ multiplex PCR, and TCRdb's table has in-frame clones only and misses some. The sample yields roughly 230,000 clones, around 90% seen once. The CDR3 length is 13 residues. V was shortened by 1 base and J by 6 bases, with 13 bases between the two germline ends. From germline, CDR1 is GTSNPN and CDR2 SVGIG (reference sequence). This TCR came from a human donor in a cohort sampled during active COVID-19. Sample: peripheral blood. The chain recombines TRBV30 with TRBJ2-7, with a weak D call TRBD1 (6 bases). This CDR3 is CAWSAATGSEQYF. CDR3 sequence (DNA): TGTGCCTGGAGTGCGGCAACAGGGTCCGAGCAGTACTTC.